The table lists the clone carrying this T cell receptor (beta chain) with many counts. The data stem from a study of blood T cells in healthy people across ages. Primed by a sample-barcoded 5' primer and a J-beta primer mix, a second PCR proceeded for roughly 6 to 12 cycles. TCRdb ran MiXCR on the 5' RACE reads and lists one entry per CDR3 protein. The sample carries approximately 800,000 distinct CDR3 sequences, roughly 46% recorded once. Trimming pared 4 bases from V and 6 bases from J, leaving 7 bases between. From germline, CDR1 is SQVTM and CDR2 ANQGSEA. The CDR3 is made up of 11 amino acids. The material sequenced was blood. The TCR originated in an elderly man in good health. The chain couples TRBV29-1 to TRBJ2-1; D call uncertain. Here the CDR3 DNA reads TGCAGCGTTGGTCTCCTCAATGAGCAGTTCTTC. It yields the protein CSVGLLNEQFF.